This record covers a single T cell receptor beta chain. This clonotype appeared many times. No antigen is known for it. The input lacks base qualities; no much larger clone sits a single base away. V sheds 2 bases and J sheds 8 bases, leaving 12 bases between their ends. The CDR3, cysteine through phenylalanine, is 13 amino acids long. This entry keeps only the CDR3 DNA: 39 bases, framed from base 1. The CDR1 and CDR2 encoded by the germline V gene are MNHNS and SASEGT. The entry originates in a study of Graves' ophthalmopathy and Graves' hyperthyroidism (dated by TCRdb to 2016 to 2019). Context from the whole study: Peripheral blood samples were taken at the time of initial diagnosis, before any treatment was given. After sampling, hyperthyroidism patients received methimazole starting at 30 mg daily, and ophthalmopathy patients received high-dose intravenous methylprednisolone. To explore V-J signatures distinguishing ophthalmopathy from hyperthyroidism, a discovery set of some 100 patients (roughly 45 ophthalmopathy, over 55 stable hyperthyroidism) was enrolled. TCR beta repertoire signatures were used to distinguish Graves' ophthalmopathy from Graves' hyperthyroidism and to predict progression to ophthalmopathy. In total, 135 blood samples were TCR-sequenced: fewer than 50 ophthalmopathy, around 75 hyperthyroidism and about 17 hyperthyroidism-to-ophthalmopathy patients. An independent validation cohort comprised some 19 hyperthyroidism patients and roughly 15 patients who later progressed from hyperthyroidism to ophthalmopathy. The approximately 97 discovery patients were randomly divided into training and test sets at a 7:3 ratio. In about six hyperthyroidism patients, the T-cell repertoires found in thyroid tissue were compared with those found in blood.

Broader findings and caveats from the paper: No statistical method was used to predetermine the sample size, and group allocation was not hidden from the investigators. In cross-validation, the 13-signature model distinguished ophthalmopathy from stable hyperthyroidism with approximately 85% sensitivity and around 81% specificity, and in the test set the corresponding values were around 80% and 75%. In validation, the model predicted ophthalmopathy progression with over 60% sensitivity and roughly 72% specificity; some 13 predicted patients were CT-confirmed with GO in a median of roughly 6.8 months. Most expanded thyroid clonotypes with a frequency above 0.001 also appeared in blood, which suggests that blood repertoires may reflect the immune response in the thyroid.

Stable hyperthyroidism was defined as no progression to ophthalmopathy within 18 months of follow-up. Patients with hyperthyroidism were aged 18 to 65 years, had been newly diagnosed, and had a disease duration of less than 2 months. Patients with other autoimmune diseases, uncontrolled infections, pregnancy or lactation were excluded from the study. Clinical symptoms, serum thyroxine, TRAb, thyroid ultrasound and orbital computed tomography were used for diagnosis. PBMCs were isolated from approximately 10 ml of fresh peripheral blood by Ficoll-Paque density gradient centrifugation. Trizol reagent was used to extract the total RNA, and its quality was then checked on an Agilent 2100 Bioanalyzer. For repertoire sequencing, the TCR beta CDR3 regions were amplified from RNA transcripts. The first round of RT-PCR was done with HTBI primers and the Qiagen OneStep RT-PCR kit, and was followed by a second round of multiplex PCR, then size selection and purification. Libraries were sequenced paired-end with 100 bp reads on an Illumina HiSeq2000. The original methods were these. SOAPnuke was used for read processing, and reads with adapters, uncalled bases, a mean Phred below 15, or no exact constant-primer or identifier match were discarded. COPE v1.2.5 was used to merge high-quality paired reads. Each unique nucleotide sequence was treated as a clonotype, and MiTCR v1.1 was used to align the clonotypes to the IMGT TRB V, D and J references. Analysis was restricted to V-J combinations with a frequency above 0.0001, which covered about 99% of repertoires. For each V-J combination, a TCR clonal expansion and chaos score was defined as F50 clonal expansion divided by the chaos observed in the TCRdist matrix. Features were reduced by Welch's t-statistics and random forest to 10 to 15 V-J combinations, which fed a naive Bayes classifier. The Morisita-Horn index was used to measure how similar the thyroid and blood repertoires were. Using fastp trimming at Q25 and MiXCR clonotype assembly, TCRdb reanalyzed the public sequencing data and kept in-frame beta chains. Identical CDR3 protein sequences are pooled into one entry, listed with their most common genes and DNA. These V and J calls are TCRdb output, not the study's own analysis. For this sample the table gives approximately 410,000 distinct CDR3 sequences, of which over 15% were detected only once. The ten largest clones capture around 6.6% of the sample.

Recombination linked TRBV6-1 to TRBJ1-2; the D segment cannot be called with confidence. The sequencing sample was made of peripheral blood. This TCR was sampled from a woman aged 18-29 years with stable Graves' hyperthyroidism. Donor details come from another sample of the same person, matched by shared clones. The DNA sequence follows: TGTGCCAGCAGTGAAACGGTTCGAGGGGGCTACACCTTC. Its coded protein is CASSETVRGGYTF.